Following are 29 T cell receptor beta chains from one sample sequenced in a study of cytomegalovirus exposure and HLA in healthy donors (dated by TCRdb to 2015 to 2018). Library method: the immunoSEQ multiplex PCR assay. For the multiplex PCR, a mixture combining 60 forward primers for TCR Vbeta segments and 13 reverse primers for TCR Jbeta segments was used. This immuneACCESS table, as held by TCRdb, lists in-frame sequences with V and J called but not all clones. Of the missing ones, under half trace to an unresolved V gene in checked studies; the others have no known cause. The sample records 100,000 to 150,000 clones, about three quarters of which are singletons. The top ten clonotypes cover 1.8% of the sample. Sequenced sample: PBMCs. Receptor source: a woman aged 35 to 49 in good health and CMV-seronegative.

This chain uses TRBV9 with TRBJ2-7, with 7 nucleotides matching TRBD2. The junction had 10 bases not matched to a gene; V was cut back by 1 base and J by 3 bases. This CDR3 has 16 residues. Germline values: CDR1 SGDLS, CDR2 YYNGEE. Written as DNA, the CDR3 is TGTGCCAGCAGCGTATCGAGCGGGGTGTTCCTCTACGAGCAGTACTTC. This encodes CASSVSSGVFLYEQYF.

This clone was recorded once. The chain employs TRBV7-2 and TRBJ2-7; unclear D gene. V gave up 2 bases and J gave up 3 bases, with 11 bases separating them. CDR3 length: 14 amino acids. The germline V gene has CDR1 SGHTA and CDR2 FQGNSA. In nucleotides, the CDR3 is TGTGCCAGCAGCTTAATTGACAACAGCTACGAGCAGTACTTC. This codes for CASSLIDNSYEQYF.

This chain uses TRBV27 with TRBJ2-5; TRBD1 agrees at 9 bases. The trim removed 6 bases at V and 5 bases at J, leaving 10 bases unmatched. Germline values: CDR1 MNHEY, CDR2 SMNVEV (reference sequence). The CDR3 extends over 15 amino acids. Here the CDR3 reads CASSSQGTGRETQYF. CDR3 DNA sequence: TGTGCCAGCAGCTCGCAGGGGACAGGGAGGGAGACCCAGTACTTC.

The rearrangement joins TRBV5-6 to TRBJ2-3; 9 nucleotides match TRBD2. Germline values: CDR1 SGHDT, CDR2 YYEEEE. CDR3 length equals 18 residues. V shed 0 bases, J shed 2 bases, and the junction held 10 bases outside the gene matches. CDR3 in DNA: TGTGCCAGCAGCTTGGGGGAGCTACGACTAGCGGACACAGATACGCAGTATTTT. It yields the protein CASSLGELRLADTDTQYF.

This chain uses TRBV7-9 with TRBJ1-3; TRBD1 matches at 8 bases. The trim removed 10 bases at V and 3 bases at J, leaving 5 bases unmatched. CDR1 is SEHNR, CDR2 FQNEAQ, per germline (reference sequence). CDR3 length: 13 amino acids. Here the CDR3 reads CAMDRDFGNTIYF. The CDR3 bases are TGTGCCATGGACAGGGACTTTGGAAACACCATATATTTT.

This clone was observed once. The chain uses TRBV9 and TRBJ2-3; 12 nucleotides agree with TRBD2. Trimming removed 6 bases from V and 4 bases from J; junction bases left unmatched: 3. This CDR3 has 14 residues. The germline CDR1 and CDR2 sequences are SGDLS and YYNGEE. The CDR3 region is CASTRLAGADTQYF. As DNA, the CDR3 is TGTGCCAGCACCCGACTAGCGGGGGCAGATACGCAGTATTTT.

The chain carries TRBV5-8 and TRBJ1-4; the match to TRBD1 covers 7 bases. Germline trimming cut 0 bases from V and 7 bases from J; bases unmatched to any gene: 6. Germline values: CDR1 SGHTS, CDR2 YDEGEE. This CDR3 comprises 15 residues. The CDR3 sequence: CASSLGQGQSEKLFF. The CDR3 region has the DNA TGTGCCAGCAGCTTGGGACAGGGACAAAGTGAAAAACTGTTTTTT.

This clone came up once. This chain connects TRBV9 to TRBJ2-1; maybe TRBD2 (6 bases). The CDR3 has 17 residues. The germline V and J ends were trimmed by 0 bases and 3 bases, with 16 bases remaining between them. CDR1 and CDR2 from the germline V gene are SGDLS and YYNGEE. The CDR3 coding sequence is TGTGCCAGCAGCGTAGTACCGCGGGACCTTTTCTACAATGAGCAGTTCTTC. This translates into CASSVVPRDLFYNEQFF.

The chain carries TRBV6-5 and TRBJ1-6; a possible D gene is TRBD1 (5 bases). V lost 3 bases to trimming and J lost 5 bases, with 14 bases between them. The CDR3 has 16 residues. Germline V gives CDR1 MNHEY, CDR2 SVGAGI. The CDR3 DNA reads as TGTGCCAGCAGTTATACCTGGACAATCAATAATTCACCCCTCCACTTT. It specifies CASSYTWTINNSPLHF.

The chain employs TRBV19 and TRBJ1-6, with a weak D call TRBD1 (5 bases). The ends were cut back, 3 bases at V and 10 bases at J, with 13 bases in the middle. Germline lookup yields CDR1 LNHDA and CDR2 SQIVND (reference sequence). This CDR3 has 14 residues. The CDR3 loop is CASSMAVGESPLHF. The CDR3 DNA sequence: TGTGCCAGTAGTATGGCGGTAGGGGAATCACCCCTCCACTTT.

This clone is a singleton in its sample. The chain has TRBV25-1 and TRBJ1-2; possibly TRBD1 for D (5 bases). The CDR3 has 14 amino acids. The V end lost 6 bases, the J end lost 4 bases, and 15 bases lay between the germline ends. Germline CDR1 and CDR2: MGHDK and SYGVNS. The CDR3 nucleotides are TGTGCCAGCAGAGAGAAGGGGCCCTCCTATGGCTACACCTTC. Its translation is CASREKGPSYGYTF.

Worth noting for this clone: This specimen includes other DNA sequences encoding the same CDR3. The chain uses TRBV7-9 and TRBJ1-1; D is perhaps TRBD1 (6 bases). The CDR3 covers 12 residues. V dropped 5 bases and J dropped 6 bases, with 10 bases sitting between them. CDR1 and CDR2 (germline): SEHNR, FQNEAQ (reference sequence). Here the CDR3 reads CASSPQGSEAFF. The CDR3 DNA reads as TGTGCCAGCAGCCCACAGGGTTCTGAAGCTTTCTTT.

The gene calls are TRBV30 and TRBJ1-2, with D possibly TRBD1 on 5 matching bases. V gave up 0 bases and J gave up 3 bases, with 8 bases separating them. The CDR3 contains 13 residues. Looked up from germline, CDR1 is GTSNPN and CDR2 is SVGIG (reference sequence). The CDR3 loop is CAWSVAGDYGYTF. CDR3 in DNA: TGTGCCTGGAGTGTAGCGGGGGACTATGGCTACACCTTC.

V and J are TRBV9 and TRBJ1-3; no firm D call. Germline CDR1 SGDLS, CDR2 YYNGEE. The CDR3 sequence is 16 residues long. Between the trimmed V and J ends, which lost 3 bases and 2 bases, there was a span of 15 bases. DNA of the CDR3: TGTGCCAGCAGCGAGGCCCCGACATCACCTGGAAACACCATATATTTT. Amino acid sequence: CASSEAPTSPGNTIYF.

The chain employs TRBV11-2 and TRBJ2-3, with 7 bases matching TRBD1. Looked up from germline, CDR1 is SGHAT and CDR2 is FQNNGV. CDR3 length equals 16 residues. The V gene end was trimmed by 6 bases and the J gene end by 4 bases; junction bases not matched to a gene: 13. This CDR3 reads CASRLNMDRKADTQYF. CDR3 sequence (DNA): TGTGCCAGCAGACTCAACATGGACAGGAAGGCAGATACGCAGTATTTT.

V is TRBV9 and J is TRBJ2-5, with 10 bases lining up with TRBD2. The CDR3 covers 17 residues. CDR1 SGDLS and CDR2 YYNGEE come from the germline V gene. The ends lost 0 bases at V and 5 bases at J; junction bases unmatched: 10. CDR3 region: CASSVDPAGGLSETQYF. CDR3 DNA: TGTGCCAGCAGCGTAGACCCAGCGGGGGGGCTTAGCGAGACCCAGTACTTC.

This clone was seen only once. This chain links TRBV19 with TRBJ1-2; perhaps TRBD1 as D (5 bases). Germline CDR1 LNHDA, CDR2 SQIVND (reference sequence). The CDR3 sequence is 15 residues long. Trimming removed 6 bases at V and 3 bases at J, with 17 bases between. The CDR3 region is CASSGGTDGDYGYTF. The CDR3 bases are TGTGCCAGTAGCGGGGGAACCGATGGGGACTATGGCTACACCTTC.

This rearrangement joins TRBV7-6 to TRBJ2-2; D is undetermined. This CDR3 has 15 residues. V was shortened by 3 bases and J by 2 bases, with 10 bases between the two germline ends. Germline V CDR1 and CDR2: SGHVS, FNYEAQ. CDR3 nucleotides: TGTGCCAGCAGCTTCCCGAGCGACAACACCGGGGAGCTGTTTTTT. This codes for CASSFPSDNTGELFF.

V is TRBV13 and J is TRBJ1-3, with D uncertain. Looked up from germline, CDR1 is PRHDT and CDR2 is FYEKMQ (reference sequence). With 5 bases removed from V and 4 bases from J, the gap between germline ends came to 6 bases. The CDR3 consists of 12 residues. CDR3 DNA: TGTGCCAGCAGCAGTCAGGGAAACACCATATATTTT. Its translation is CASSSQGNTIYF.

The chain is built from TRBV5-4 and TRBJ2-1, with 9 bases that match TRBD2. The J segment lost 4 bases and the V segment lost 4 bases, leaving 9 bases of the junction unmatched. From germline, CDR1 is SGHNT and CDR2 YYREEE (reference sequence). This CDR3 spans 16 amino acids. DNA for the CDR3: TGTGCCAGCAGCCTGGGGTTAGCGGGAGCTTACAATGAGCAGTTCTTC. This gives the protein CASSLGLAGAYNEQFF.

The chain couples TRBV27 to TRBJ2-3; D remains ambiguous. CDR1 is MNHEY, CDR2 SMNVEV, per germline (reference sequence). Trimming shortened V by 5 bases and J by 4 bases, and 7 bases separated the two germline ends. CDR3 length equals 12 residues. CDR3 bases: TGTGCCAGCAGTGCGTTCGCAGATACGCAGTATTTT. Its protein product is CASSAFADTQYF.

The chain carries TRBV28 and TRBJ1-6; tentatively, D is TRBD1 (6 bases). CDR3 size: 15 residues. Trimming took off 4 bases at V and 7 bases at J, with 14 bases between the two ends. Germline V CDR1 and CDR2: MDHEN, SYDVKM. The CDR3 spells CASSSHRVENSPLHF. The CDR3 bases are TGTGCCAGCAGTTCCCACAGGGTCGAGAATTCACCCCTCCACTTT.

The DNA of the CDR3 is TGTGCCAGCAGTTTAGGCGCCAGGGGAATGAGATGGGGCTACGAGCAGTACTTC. Its protein product is CASSLGARGMRWGYEQYF. V gene TRBV28 combines with J gene TRBJ2-7; TRBD1 might be the D (6 bases). V shed 2 bases and J shed 3 bases, with 23 bases lying between them. Germline V gene lookup returns CDR1 MDHEN and CDR2 SYDVKM. The CDR3 totals 18 residues.

Here the CDR3 reads CAIRDTAHNSPLHF. DNA of the CDR3: TGTGCCATCAGAGACACGGCCCATAATTCACCCCTCCACTTT. V and J are TRBV10-3 and TRBJ1-6, with D unresolved. The CDR3 totals 14 residues. The ends were cut back, 6 bases at V and 5 bases at J, with 11 bases in the middle. Per germline, CDR1 ENHRY and CDR2 SYGVKD.

This sequence joins TRBV5-6 and TRBJ2-5; D gene unclear. Per the germline V gene, CDR1 is SGHDT and CDR2 is YYEEEE. Trimming pared 0 bases from V and 1 base from J, leaving 7 bases between. The CDR3 is 14 residues long. CDR3 amino acids: CASSLGSIQETQYF. For the CDR3, the DNA is TGTGCCAGCAGCTTGGGTAGTATCCAAGAGACCCAGTACTTC. The full variable domain, completed using reference TRBV5-6 and TRBJ2-5, is DAGVTQSPTHLIKTRGQQVTLRCSPKSGHDTVSWYQQALGQGPQFIFQYYEEEERQRGNFPDRFSGHQFPNYSSELNVNALLLGDSALYLCASSLGSIQETQYFGPGTRLLVL.

Details on this clone: This sample includes further DNA sequences coding for the same CDR3. The chain carries TRBV7-6 and TRBJ2-1, with D perhaps TRBD2 (5 bases). The germline V gene encodes CDR1 SGHVS and CDR2 FNYEAQ. Between the trimmed V and J ends, which lost 2 bases and 2 bases, there was a span of 13 bases. This CDR3 is 16 amino acids long. The DNA for the CDR3 is TGTGCCAGCAGCTTATTAGCAGGAGGCACCTACAATGAGCAGTTCTTC. This gives the protein CASSLLAGGTYNEQFF.

This clone was seen a handful of times. The CDR3, as DNA: TGTGCCAGCAGCTCCGGCGGGGGGCCCAGCTCCTACAATGAGCAGTTCTTC. This translates into CASSSGGGPSSYNEQFF. The J gene is TRBJ2-1, the V gene TRBV27, with 8 bases fitting TRBD2. The CDR3 contains 17 residues. J lost 0 bases, V lost 6 bases, and 10 bases had no gene match. From germline, CDR1 is MNHEY and CDR2 SMNVEV (reference sequence).

V usage is TRBV6-6 and J usage is TRBJ1-5; 7 nucleotides match TRBD1. There are 13 residues in the CDR3. V shed 6 bases, J shed 7 bases, and the junction held 6 bases outside the gene matches. CDR1 is MNHNY, CDR2 SVGAGI, per germline (reference sequence). CDR3 bases: TGTGCCAGCAGCCGGACAGGAGGCCAGCCCCAGCATTTT. Translated, it gives CASSRTGGQPQHF.

The rearrangement joins TRBV12-2 to TRBJ1-1. TRBV12-2 is marked as a pseudogene. This CDR3 has 12 residues. CDR3 residues: CATVLIGVQAFF. DNA for the CDR3: TGTGCAACCGTACTGATCGGAGTGCAGGCTTTCTTT.